This TCR beta chain emerged from a study of blood T cell repertoires in COVID-19. The overall study: Nucleic acid was either cDNA or gDNA, and it came from T cells, B-cell-depleted T cells, or PBMCs.

Trimming removed 5 bases at V and 0 bases at J, with 11 bases between. Germline V gene sequence: CDR1 SGHAT, CDR2 FQNNGV. The CDR3 totals 15 residues. This clone has more than one count but fewer than ten. Per the study methods: Nucleated cell number was recorded as an estimate derived from reference gene primer amplification. Measured with immunoSEQ multiplex PCR; TCRdb has only the in-frame clones, and not every one. That table gives V, J and clone size, and the DNA gave D and trimming. The sample records around 200,000 clones, 80% to 90% being singletons. Sequenced material: peripheral blood. This chain links TRBV11-2 with TRBJ1-5; D is undetermined. This TCR was sampled from an elderly woman with acute or convalescent COVID-19. The CDR3 coding sequence is TGTGCCAGCAGCCTTAGCCCGTATAGCAATCAGCCCCAGCATTTT. This codes for CASSLSPYSNQPQHF.